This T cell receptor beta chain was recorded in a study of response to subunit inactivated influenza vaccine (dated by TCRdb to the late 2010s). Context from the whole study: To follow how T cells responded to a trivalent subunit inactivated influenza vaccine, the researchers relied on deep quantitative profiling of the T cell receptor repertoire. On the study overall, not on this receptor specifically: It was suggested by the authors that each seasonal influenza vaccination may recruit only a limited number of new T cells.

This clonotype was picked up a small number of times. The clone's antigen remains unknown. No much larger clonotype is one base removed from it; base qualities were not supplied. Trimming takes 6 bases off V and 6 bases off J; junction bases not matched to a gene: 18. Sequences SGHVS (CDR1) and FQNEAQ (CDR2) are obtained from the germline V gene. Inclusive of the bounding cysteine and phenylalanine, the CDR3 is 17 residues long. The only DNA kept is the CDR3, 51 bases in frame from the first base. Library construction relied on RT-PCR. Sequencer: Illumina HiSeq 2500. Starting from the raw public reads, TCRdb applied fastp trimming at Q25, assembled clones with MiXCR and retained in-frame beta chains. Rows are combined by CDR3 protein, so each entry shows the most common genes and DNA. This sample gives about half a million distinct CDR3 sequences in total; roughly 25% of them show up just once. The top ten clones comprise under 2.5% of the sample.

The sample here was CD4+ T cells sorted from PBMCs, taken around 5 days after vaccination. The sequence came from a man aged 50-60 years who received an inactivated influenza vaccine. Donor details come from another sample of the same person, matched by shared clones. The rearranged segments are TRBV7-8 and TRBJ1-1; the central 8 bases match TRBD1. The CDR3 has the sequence CASRPRRNDRGVAEAFF. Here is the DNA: TGTGCCAGCAGGCCAAGACGAAACGACAGGGGAGTCGCTGAAGCTTTCTTT.